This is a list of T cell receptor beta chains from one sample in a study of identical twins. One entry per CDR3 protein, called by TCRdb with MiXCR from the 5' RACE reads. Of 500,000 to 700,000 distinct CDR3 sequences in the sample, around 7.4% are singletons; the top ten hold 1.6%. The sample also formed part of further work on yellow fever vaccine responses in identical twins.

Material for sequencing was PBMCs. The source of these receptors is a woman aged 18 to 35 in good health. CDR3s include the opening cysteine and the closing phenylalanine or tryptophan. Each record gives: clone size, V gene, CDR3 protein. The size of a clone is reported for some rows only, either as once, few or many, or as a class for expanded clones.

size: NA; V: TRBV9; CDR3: CASSVGLESYEQYF
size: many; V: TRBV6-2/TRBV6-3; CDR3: CASSSPGVSNQPQHF
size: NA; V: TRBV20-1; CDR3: CSARQGSGNSPLHF
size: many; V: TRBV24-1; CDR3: CATSAGTGPGLYNEQFF
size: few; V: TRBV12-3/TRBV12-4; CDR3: CASSSTGREGTQYF
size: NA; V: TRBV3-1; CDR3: CTCSLSSGTGGQATGELFF
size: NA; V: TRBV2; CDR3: CASLIRTSGSETQYF
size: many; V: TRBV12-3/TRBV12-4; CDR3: CASNRGEVYNEQFF
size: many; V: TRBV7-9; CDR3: CASSYPGQGMEQFF
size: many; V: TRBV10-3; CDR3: CAISGGAFTGELFF
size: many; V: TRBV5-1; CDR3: CASSFGGQYNEQFF
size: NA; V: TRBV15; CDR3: CATSSGGGGQTQYF
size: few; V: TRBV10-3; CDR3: CAISRLAGINEQFF
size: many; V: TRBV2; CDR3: CASSEGRQGANQPQHF
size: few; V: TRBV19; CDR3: CASSIAPQVTGELFF
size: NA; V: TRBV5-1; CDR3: CANLRGRQETQYF
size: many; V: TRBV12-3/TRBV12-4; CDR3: CASSLLGTGELFF
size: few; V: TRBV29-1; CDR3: CSVAGTSGILYEQYF
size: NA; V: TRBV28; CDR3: CASSLTSRNTEAFF
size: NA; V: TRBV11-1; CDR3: CASRTSGRPQETQYF
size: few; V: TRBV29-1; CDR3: CSVGGGESYEQYF
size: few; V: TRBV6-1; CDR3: CASSPGGAGDPEAFF
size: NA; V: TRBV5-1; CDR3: CASSSGTGSETQYF
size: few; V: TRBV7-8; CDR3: CASSKTGLKETQYF
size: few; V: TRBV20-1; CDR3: CSAPRHGANEKLFF
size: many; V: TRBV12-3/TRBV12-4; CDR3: CASRPGTVNQPQHF
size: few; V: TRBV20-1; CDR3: CSAQTGTTNEKLFF